This T cell receptor (beta chain) was found in a study of cytomegalovirus exposure and HLA in healthy donors. Note on this clone: The same CDR3 is also encoded by other DNA sequences in this sample.

13 Jbeta primers and 60 Vbeta primers were used for the PCR. Libraries were prepared by immunoSEQ multiplex PCR; TCRdb keeps only in-frame clonotypes and omits some of them. Across 87,000 or so clones, the top ten clones capture roughly 15% of the sample. The germline V and J ends were trimmed by 2 bases and 1 base, with 6 bases remaining between them. The CDR3 consists of 13 residues. Germline V lookup: CDR1 GTSNPN, CDR2 SVGIG (reference sequence). This receptor was obtained from a man aged 50 or older in good health and CMV-seropositive. The source material was PBMCs. J is TRBJ1-5 and V is TRBV30; possible D gene TRBD1, 6 bases. DNA of the CDR3: TGTGCCTGGAGTACAGGGAGCAATCAGCCCCAGCATTTT. As protein: CAWSTGSNQPQHF.